The clone carrying this T cell receptor beta chain was counted many times. The CDR3 consists of 14 residues. V gave up 3 bases and J gave up 8 bases, with 15 bases separating them. Nobody among the patients had been given any treatment before thyroid surgery. TCRdb re-analyzed the PCR reads through MiXCR. The table shows 20,000 to 25,000 clones, with 12% occurring only once. These data belong to a study of metastatic and nonmetastatic thyroid tumors. The gene calls are TRBV12-3 or TRBV12-4 and TRBJ2-3, with D possibly TRBD2 on 6 matching bases. This clonotype was obtained from a male donor with papillary thyroid cancer or a benign thyroid nodule (not recorded which). Some clones in this sample may be carry-over from other donors' samples. Input material: blood. The CDR3 bases are TGTGCCAGCAGTTTCGGGACTCCTGCCAGTACGCAGTATTTT. Protein product: CASSFGTPASTQYF.